The 9 T cell receptor beta chains reported below all come from one sample, sequenced in a study of monozygotic twins with inflammatory bowel disease. TCRdb re-called the 5' RACE reads and catalogs CDR3 proteins one per entry, DNA excluded. This listing includes some 440,000 distinct CDR3 sequences. Sample: blood. These receptors all come from a human donor with ulcerative colitis or Crohn's disease, or a healthy co-twin of an affected twin (not recorded which).

The V call is TRBV20-1, the J call TRBJ1-2; TCRdb returns TRBD1, unconfirmable since there is no DNA. This CDR3 has 13 amino acids. CDR1 is DFQATT, CDR2 SNEGSKA, per germline (reference sequence). CDR3: CSAMGAGGFGYTF.

The chain carries TRBV27 and TRBJ1-5; checking the TCRdb D call of TRBD1 is not possible without DNA. The CDR3 covers 12 residues. Germline V lookup: CDR1 MNHEY, CDR2 SMNVEV (reference sequence). Here the CDR3 reads CASRRGNQPQHF.

This chain uses TRBV20-1 with TRBJ2-5; TCRdb's D call of TRBD1 is untestable without DNA. There are 13 residues in the CDR3. The V gene's germline CDR1 is DFQATT and CDR2 SNEGSKA (reference sequence). The CDR3 loop reads CSARSGAKETQYF.

The V gene is TRBV6-5, the J gene TRBJ1-5; TCRdb outputs TRBD1, but without DNA this stays unchecked. Per germline, CDR1 MNHEY and CDR2 SVGAGI. The CDR3 contains 16 residues. The CDR3 is CASSSGTGSSNQPQHF.

This sequence joins TRBV29-1 and TRBJ2-2; TCRdb's D call of TRBD1 is untestable without DNA. In germline, CDR1 is SQVTM, CDR2 ANQGSEA. The CDR3 runs to 15 residues. CDR3 sequence: CSVLPQGQNTGELFF.

The J gene is TRBJ2-7, the V gene TRBV21-1; TCRdb names TRBD1, which stays unverified in the absence of DNA. TRBV21-1 is a pseudogene locus. The CDR3 length is 17 residues. CDR3 protein: CASSKVTLRDTGFEQYF.

The V call is TRBV5-1, the J call TRBJ1-5. This CDR3 is built from 13 residues. CDR1 is SGHRS, CDR2 YFSETQ, per germline. CDR3 residues: CASRQDVNQPQHF.

The chain links TRBV11-1 to TRBJ1-6; checking the TCRdb D call of TRBD1 is not possible without DNA. This CDR3 has 18 residues. Germline values: CDR1 SGHAT, CDR2 FQDESV (reference sequence). Here the CDR3 reads CASSFRDREISLGSPLHF.

V usage is TRBV29-1 and J usage is TRBJ2-1; TCRdb indicates TRBD2, and absent DNA this call remains unverified. Germline-derived CDR1 and CDR2 are SQVTM and ANQGSEA. This CDR3 spans 18 amino acids. CDR3 in amino acids: CSVYHRTSGRLTYNEQFF.